This is a list of T cell receptor beta chains from one sample in a study of T cells after yellow fever vaccination. Each CDR3 protein gets one entry after TCRdb re-called the 5' RACE reads with MiXCR. The table has just under 85,000 distinct CDR3 sequences, about an eighth seen once. Specimen: CD8+ T cells not binding an NS4B(214-222) dextramer, sorted from PBMCs, collected roughly 20 days after the first yellow fever vaccination. The receptors derive from a man between 18 and 35 years old who received the YFV17D yellow fever vaccine. The CDR3 runs from the conserved cysteine through the conserved F or W. Fields, in order: clone size, J gene, D gene, V gene, CDR3 DNA, CDR3 protein. The D gene is left open where the match is weak. Expanded clones get a size class; other rows say once, few or many, or leave the size out.

few	TRBJ1-5	NA	TRBV4-3	TGCGCCAGCAGCCAAGCGGGCACAAATCAGCCCCAGCATTTT	CASSQAGTNQPQHF
NA	TRBJ2-1	TRBD2	TRBV5-1	TGCGCCAGCAGCCTCCTACTAGCGGGGGACCTTGGCGATGAGCAGTTCTTC	CASSLLLAGDLGDEQFF
NA	TRBJ2-1	TRBD2	TRBV11-2	TGTGCCAGCAGCTTAGGGACTAGCGGGCGCATAGAGCAGTTCTTC	CASSLGTSGRIEQFF
few	TRBJ1-2	NA	TRBV7-9	TGTGCCAGCAGCTCCTATCAGGGTTCCGACTATGGCTACACCTTC	CASSSYQGSDYGYTF
few	TRBJ2-3	NA	TRBV7-3	TGTGCCAGCAGCGTTATAGGGATAGGGGATACGCAGTATTTT	CASSVIGIGDTQYF
NA	TRBJ2-1	NA	TRBV7-6	TGTGCCAGCAGCTTAGAACGGCCCCAGGGTTGGGTCAATGAGCAGTTCTTC	CASSLERPQGWVNEQFF
few	TRBJ2-1	NA	TRBV6-5	TGTGCCAGCAGTTTGGACGGGAACAATGAGCAGTTCTTC	CASSLDGNNEQFF
few	TRBJ2-7	TRBD1	TRBV30	TGTGCCTGGAGTCTGACTACAGGGGGCTACGAGCAGTACTTC	CAWSLTTGGYEQYF
few	TRBJ2-2	NA	TRBV7-3	TGTGCCAGCAGCTCCAAGGCCGGGGAGCTGTTTTTT	CASSSKAGELFF
few	TRBJ2-5	TRBD2	TRBV11-2	TGTGCCAGCAGCTTATGGACTAGCGGGGGGCAAGAGACCCAGTACTTC	CASSLWTSGGQETQYF
NA	TRBJ1-1	TRBD1	TRBV7-8	TGTGCCAGCAGCTTACGAGGCCAGGGGGGTTTGAACACTGAAGCTTTCTTT	CASSLRGQGGLNTEAFF
NA	TRBJ2-7	NA	TRBV7-9	TGTGCCAGCAGCTTTGTGACAGCAAGTTACGAGCAGTACTTC	CASSFVTASYEQYF
NA	TRBJ2-3	TRBD2	TRBV13	TGTGCCAGCAGCATGACTAGCGGGGAGACAGATACGCAGTATTTT	CASSMTSGETDTQYF
few	TRBJ2-1	NA	TRBV5-1	TGCGCCAGCAGCTTGTTGGGGTTCGGCTACAATGAGCAGTTCTTC	CASSLLGFGYNEQFF
NA	TRBJ2-7	TRBD1	TRBV7-2	TGTGCCAGCAGCTTCGGACAGGGGGCGGTCGAGCAGTACTTC	CASSFGQGAVEQYF
NA	TRBJ2-2	NA	TRBV29-1	TGCAGCGTTGACAGGGGAGATTCCGGGGAGCTGTTTTTT	CSVDRGDSGELFF
NA	TRBJ2-1	TRBD2	TRBV16	TGTGCCAGCAGCCAACGCGCTAGCGGGGGGGATAGCAATGAGCAGTTCTTC	CASSQRASGGDSNEQFF
NA	TRBJ2-2	NA	TRBV7-6	TGTGCCAGCAGCCCCCGGGTTTCGAACACCGGGGAGCTGTTTTTT	CASSPRVSNTGELFF
NA	TRBJ2-1	NA	TRBV29-1	TGCAGCGTAGACGGTGGGTTTTCCTACAATGAGCAGTTCTTC	CSVDGGFSYNEQFF
NA	TRBJ2-1	NA	TRBV27	TGTGCCAGCAGGCAAGGGAATGAGCAGTTCTTC	CASRQGNEQFF
few	TRBJ1-4	NA	TRBV4-1	TGCGCCAGCAGCCGCCTTCTAGAGGGGGGTGGTGAAAAACTGTTTTTT	CASSRLLEGGGEKLFF
few	TRBJ1-1	NA	TRBV7-9	TGTGCCAGCAGCTTAGAGGGGAGACGCGCTTTCTTT	CASSLEGRRAFF
NA	TRBJ1-2	NA	TRBV29-1	TGCAGCGTTGAAGGATGGAGGGCGCGGGGCTACACCTTC	CSVEGWRARGYTF
few	TRBJ2-3	NA	TRBV9	TGTGCCAGCTCCCTAGGGACGAGCCCTACAGATACGCAGTATTTT	CASSLGTSPTDTQYF
few	TRBJ2-7	TRBD2	TRBV7-2	TGTGCCAGCAGCTTAGTACTAGCGGGGGGGTCCTACGAGCAGTACTTC	CASSLVLAGGSYEQYF